This T cell receptor (beta chain) emerged from a study of cytomegalovirus exposure and HLA in healthy donors. Findings of the study overall: Productive status was seen about 90% or about 30% of the time for most TCR beta V segments in an earlier analysis. Among the sequence variants, a highly shared cluster was likely an artifact of sequencing. What a later analysis showed was that several of the most significant clusters appeared linked to common viral pathogens.

This CDR3 spans 12 amino acids. Trimming took off 5 bases at V and 8 bases at J, with 12 bases between the two ends. Looked up from germline, CDR1 is MDHEN and CDR2 is SYDVKM. The study ran its PCR with 60 Vbeta and 13 Jbeta primers. Clones were read by immunoSEQ multiplex PCR, and TCRdb kept only the in-frame ones, dropping some. The table records over 70,000 clones, over 60% of them present only once. About this clone itself: Its matching antigen is unknown.

This TCR came from a woman in her fifties or sixties in good health and CMV-seropositive. Sample: PBMCs. This rearrangement joins TRBV28 to TRBJ1-2; no clear D gene. DNA of the CDR3: TGTGCCAGCAGTCCTAACGACATAGGCTACACCTTC. The encoded protein is CASSPNDIGYTF.